This T cell receptor (beta chain) originates from a study of vaccination effects on CD4 cells after COVID-19. For the study at large: Following the second dose by a median of 72 days, the post-vaccine samples were obtained. Study conclusions and caveats: Recruitment yielded few convalescent patients, and the study had no early post-infection timepoints.

Antigen-specific CD4+ T cells were first expanded with viral peptide pools by the ViraFEST assay and only then sequenced. Subsequent to roughly 9 days of culture, CD4+ T cells were isolated. Two doses of BNT162b2 or mRNA-1273 vaccine were administered to participants. Peptides at roughly 10 ug/ml and IL-2 at about 9.2 IU/ml were added to two million PBMC per well. CDR3 size: 13 residues. Trimming shortened V by 0 bases and J by 8 bases, and 8 bases separated the two germline ends. CDR1 and CDR2 (germline): SGDLS, YYNGEE. Concerning this clone itself: What it recognizes is unknown.

Some clones are missing from TCRdb's copy, which holds only in-frame ones; the method was immunoSEQ multiplex PCR. The sample holds roughly 71,000 clones; around 81% are singletons and the top ten take 0.95% to 1.5%. The sample consisted of CD4+ T cells from PBMCs cultured with HCoV-229E spike peptides, taken after COVID-19 vaccination. This receptor was taken from a human donor who received a COVID-19 vaccine. The chain joins TRBV9 to TRBJ1-4; D is uncertain. The CDR3 coding sequence is TGTGCCAGCAGCGTAGTTCCCAGGGAAAAACTGTTTTTT. Protein sequence: CASSVVPREKLFF.